The T cell receptor (beta chain) under discussion was sequenced for a study of blood T cells in healthy people across ages. A second roughly 7 to 11 cycle PCR used barcoded and J-beta primers. MiXCR, run by TCRdb on the 5' RACE reads, gives a single entry per CDR3 protein. Of approximately 900,000 distinct CDR3 sequences detected, 45% to 50% appear once; the ten largest clones hold around an eighth. Germline loops: CDR1 SGHRS, CDR2 YFSETQ. The CDR3 has 16 amino acids. V shed 4 bases and J 0 bases; nucleotides not matched to a gene: 6. The TCR comes from a man younger than 45 in good health. V and J are TRBV5-1 and TRBJ1-4, with 7 bases matching TRBD1. The sample consisted of blood. The CDR3 sequence: CASSVGQVTTNEKLFF. The CDR3 nucleotides are TGCGCCAGCAGCGTCGGACAGGTCACAACTAATGAAAAACTGTTTTTT.